This T cell receptor beta chain derives from a study of long-term antiretroviral therapy in people with HIV. Regarding the study as a whole: The study lacked data on ART adherence, viral resistance or therapy changes. Upon ART, diversity increased but remained lower than transplant donor controls.

No donor had fewer than one pre-ART PBMC sample or fewer than two post-ART PBMC samples. The libraries were made with immunoSEQ v3.0 at survey level. Measured with immunoSEQ multiplex PCR; TCRdb has only the in-frame clones, and not every one. The repertoire consists of roughly 30,000 clones, with roughly 96% occurring once and the leading ten covering 7.5% to 9%. Germline values: CDR1 MNHEY, CDR2 SMNVEV (reference sequence). The CDR3 is 21 residues long. As to this clone: Its antigen is not identified. One end of the junction fails to match germline, which may point to a read error.

This specimen was unsorted PBMCs, taken about 6.6 years after starting antiretroviral therapy. The clonotype originates from a young man with HIV. The chain combines TRBV27 with TRBJ2-6, with TRBD2 as a possible D gene (5 bases). The CDR3 spells CASTLSWRTGKFSSGANVLTF. The CDR3 DNA reads TGTGCCAGCACTTTATCCTGGCGGACCGGGAAATTTAGCTCTGGGGCCAACGTCCTGACTTTC.